This passage covers 19 T cell receptor beta chains from one sample sequenced in a study of neurological immune-mediated disorders. TCRdb used MiXCR to reprocess the 5' RACE reads, holding one entry per CDR3 protein. The sample holds about 80,000 distinct CDR3 sequences; roughly 4.8% are singletons and the top ten take 2% to 2.5%. The specimen was PBMCs. All receptors derive from a woman under 40 with multiple sclerosis.

This clonotype was detected ten times or more. This rearrangement joins TRBV10-2 to TRBJ2-2; 7 positions agree with TRBD2. Trimming took 3 bases from V and 3 from J; bases not matched to a gene: 4. Germline-derived CDR1 and CDR2 are WSHSY and SAAADI. CDR3 length: 15 amino acids. In nucleotides, the CDR3 is TGCGCCAGCAGTGAAAATCGGGGGGACACCGGGGAGCTGTTTTTT. Encoded protein: CASSENRGDTGELFF.

At least ten counts were recorded for this clonotype. The V and J genes are TRBV20-1 and TRBJ2-1, with D tentatively TRBD1 (5 bases). Germline V gene lookup returns CDR1 DFQATT and CDR2 SNEGSKA (reference sequence). The CDR3 is 14 amino acids. V lost 3 bases to trimming and J lost 3 bases, with 12 bases between them. The chain's CDR3 is CSARLGADYNEQFF. CDR3 coding DNA: TGCAGTGCTAGGTTAGGGGCGGACTACAATGAGCAGTTCTTC.

This clonotype came up many times. This rearrangement joins TRBV12-3 or TRBV12-4 to TRBJ1-6, with unresolved D. V lost 2 bases and J 5 bases, leaving 7 bases between the germline ends. This CDR3 region has 14 residues. The CDR3 DNA sequence: TGTGCCAGCAGTTTAAAGACTCATAATTCACCCCTCCACTTT. The encoded protein is CASSLKTHNSPLHF.

This clonotype occurred many times. The CDR3 DNA sequence: TGCAGTGCTAGAGCCTTGCCAGTAGGGGAATCTGGAAACACCATATATTTT. Its protein product is CSARALPVGESGNTIYF. The chain recombines TRBV20-1 with TRBJ1-3; D is perhaps TRBD1 (5 bases). CDR1 is DFQATT, CDR2 SNEGSKA, per germline (reference sequence). Deletions cut 1 base from V and 1 base from J, with 17 bases between. This CDR3 spans 17 amino acids.

The genes are TRBV24-1 and TRBJ2-3; 7 bases are a match to TRBD2. Per the germline V gene, CDR1 is KGHDR and CDR2 is SFDVKD. The CDR3 contains 14 residues. V trimming: 4 bases; J trimming: 5 bases; junction bases outside the gene matches: 5. CDR3 in amino acids: CATSDPPGGDTQYF. CDR3 bases: TGTGCCACCAGTGACCCGCCGGGGGGAGATACGCAGTATTTT.

This clonotype was found many times. The chain uses TRBV10-3 and TRBJ2-2; D gene ambiguous. Trimming pared 11 bases from V and 8 bases from J, leaving 12 bases between. The CDR3 consists of 11 residues. Per germline, CDR1 ENHRY and CDR2 SYGVKD. The CDR3 is CASKHLGELFF. The CDR3 DNA reads TGTGCCTCCAAACATCTAGGGGAGCTGTTTTTT.

Ten or more counts support this clonotype. The chain recombines TRBV7-2 with TRBJ2-1; D is perhaps TRBD2 (6 bases). Trimming left V 1 base short and J 10 bases short, with 11 bases between. CDR1 SGHTA and CDR2 FQGNSA come from the germline V gene. This CDR3 comprises 13 residues. CDR3 residues: CASSLGDSREQFF. CDR3 nucleotide sequence: TGTGCCAGCAGCTTAGGGGACTCTCGGGAGCAGTTCTTC.

This clonotype turned up a few times. The rearrangement uses TRBV5-1 and TRBJ2-3; a possible D gene is TRBD1 (5 bases). Germline values: CDR1 SGHRS, CDR2 YFSETQ. The length of the CDR3 is 19 residues. The V gene lost 7 bases and the J gene lost 0 bases, with 27 bases spanning the gap. The CDR3 DNA follows: TGCGCCAGCGCTCGAAGGGGCAGGCATGAACGAATAAGCACAGATACGCAGTATTTT. Protein sequence: CASARRGRHERISTDTQYF.

This clonotype was found many times. The V gene is TRBV12-3 or TRBV12-4, the J gene TRBJ2-1; D is uncertain. V was pared by 5 bases and J by 5 bases, with 13 bases between. The CDR3 consists of 14 residues. In DNA form, the CDR3 reads TGTGCCAGCAGTCCCCATTACAACGACAATGAGCAGTTCTTC. This codes for CASSPHYNDNEQFF.

This clonotype came up many times. The chain joins TRBV5-1 to TRBJ2-2, with D possibly TRBD2 on 5 matching bases. CDR3 length: 15 residues. The V end was cut by 0 bases, the J end by 1 base, with 7 bases between. CDR1 SGHRS and CDR2 YFSETQ come from the germline V gene. Here the CDR3 reads CASSLEGRNTGELFF. CDR3 DNA: TGCGCCAGCAGCTTGGAAGGGAGGAACACCGGGGAGCTGTTTTTT.

The CDR3 loop reads CASSEALGMDGYTF. As DNA, the CDR3 is TGTGCCAGCAGTGAAGCTTTAGGGATGGATGGCTACACCTTC. The chain carries TRBV6-1 and TRBJ1-2; the D is unclear. The CDR3 runs to 14 residues. Germline lookup yields CDR1 MNHNS and CDR2 SASEGT. The germline V and J ends were trimmed by 0 bases and 6 bases, with 11 bases remaining between them.

The sample holds a few counts of this clonotype. The rearrangement joins TRBV27 to TRBJ2-1, with D possibly being TRBD2 (6 bases). The CDR3 spans 15 residues. V was cut by 4 bases and J by 0 bases, with 10 bases left in between. Germline CDR1 and CDR2: MNHEY and SMNVEV (reference sequence). CDR3 bases: TGTGCCAGCAGTTCCCCGGGAGACTCCTACAATGAGCAGTTCTTC. It yields the protein CASSSPGDSYNEQFF.

In nucleotides, the CDR3 is TGCGCCAGCAGCTCCGGGACAGGAGAAAATTCACCCCTCCACTTT. Its protein is CASSSGTGENSPLHF. This rearrangement joins TRBV5-1 to TRBJ1-6; 8 bases map to TRBD1. Germline V gives CDR1 SGHRS, CDR2 YFSETQ. Unmatched junction bases numbered 6, after V lost 3 bases and J lost 7 bases. CDR3 length: 15 residues.

This clonotype was found a few times. The chain combines TRBV12-5 with TRBJ1-2, with D perhaps matching TRBD1 (5 bases). The germline V and J ends were trimmed by 7 bases and 2 bases, with 20 bases remaining between them. The CDR3 sequence is 16 residues long. The germline CDR1 and CDR2 sequences are LGHNT and FRNRAP. The CDR3: CASALGQSIRNYGYTF. CDR3 DNA: TGTGCTAGTGCCCTGGGGCAATCCATTCGGAACTATGGCTACACCTTC.

This clonotype occurred a few times. The chain joins TRBV10-3 to TRBJ1-2, with D unclear. In germline, CDR1 is ENHRY, CDR2 SYGVKD. This CDR3 region has 16 residues. With 0 bases removed from V and 2 bases from J, the gap between germline ends came to 13 bases. The CDR3: CAISESVQDWNYGYTF. The CDR3 DNA is TGTGCCATCAGTGAGTCGGTTCAGGACTGGAACTATGGCTACACCTTC.

The table lists this clonotype with many counts. The chain combines TRBV7-7 with TRBJ2-1; maybe TRBD2 (6 bases). CDR1 is SSHAT, CDR2 FNYEAQ, per germline (reference sequence). There are 15 residues in the CDR3. V lost 4 bases and J lost 0, with 10 bases in between. CDR3 protein: CASSWGVSSYNEQFF. DNA of the CDR3: TGTGCCAGCAGCTGGGGGGTGAGCTCCTACAATGAGCAGTTCTTC.

This clonotype was counted ten times or more. The chain recombines TRBV24-1 with TRBJ2-1; 13 nucleotides align to TRBD2. This CDR3 spans 17 amino acids. The germline CDR1 and CDR2 sequences are KGHDR and SFDVKD. Losses at the gene ends were 3 bases for V and 7 bases for J; bases not matched to a gene: 8. CDR3 bases: TGTGCCACCAGTGATGGACCCGCGACTAGCGGGGGGAATGAGCAGTTCTTC. It codes for CATSDGPATSGGNEQFF.

This clonotype came up many times. This sequence may be a read error, since a much larger clone differs from it by one base. The V and J genes are TRBV5-1 and TRBJ2-6, with D tentatively TRBD1 (5 bases). The CDR3 is 15 residues long. CDR1 and CDR2 from the germline V gene are SGHRS and YFSETQ. Here the CDR3 DNA reads TGCGCCAGCAGCTCGGTAGCCGCTGGGGCCAAAGTCCTGACTTTC. It codes for CASSSVAAGAKVLTF.

This clonotype was detected ten times or more. The chain recombines TRBV7-8 with TRBJ2-5; D is unresolved. V dropped 1 base and J dropped 1 base, with 10 bases sitting between them. This CDR3 contains 15 residues. Germline values: CDR1 SGHVS, CDR2 FQNEAQ. In DNA form, the CDR3 reads TGTGCCAGCAGCTTAGTACGGTGGGGCCAAGAGACCCAGTACTTC. Protein sequence: CASSLVRWGQETQYF.